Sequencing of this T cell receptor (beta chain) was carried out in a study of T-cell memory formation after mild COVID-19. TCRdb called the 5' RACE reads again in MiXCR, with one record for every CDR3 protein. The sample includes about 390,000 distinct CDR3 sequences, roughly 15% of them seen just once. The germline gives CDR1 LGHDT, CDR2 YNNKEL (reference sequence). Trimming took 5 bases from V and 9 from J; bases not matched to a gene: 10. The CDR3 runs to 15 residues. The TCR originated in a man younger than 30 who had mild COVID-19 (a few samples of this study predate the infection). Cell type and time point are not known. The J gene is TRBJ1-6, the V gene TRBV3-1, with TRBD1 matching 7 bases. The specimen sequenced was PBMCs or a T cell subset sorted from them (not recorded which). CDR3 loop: CASSISYRGGSPLHF. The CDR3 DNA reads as TGTGCCAGCAGCATCTCCTACAGGGGAGGTTCACCCCTCCACTTT.